This T cell receptor (beta chain) comes out of a study of response to subunit inactivated influenza vaccine. TCRdb re-called the RT-PCR reads through MiXCR, storing one row per CDR3 protein. The table includes 450,000 to 700,000 distinct CDR3 sequences, 12% to 15% detected once. Between the trimmed V and J ends, which lost 2 bases and 4 bases, there was a span of 17 bases. The CDR3 has 16 residues. In germline, CDR1 is LGHNA, CDR2 YSLEER. General study points: Each seasonal influenza vaccination recruits few new T cells, the authors suggested.

About this clonotype: Its antigen remains unknown.

The sequence was obtained from a man between 45 and 60 years old who received an inactivated influenza vaccine. Sequenced material: PBMCs from blood, taken about 13 days after vaccination. V gene TRBV4-3 combines with J gene TRBJ1-2; the D is unclear. The CDR3: CASSQTVGRGSYGYTF. In nucleotides, the CDR3 is TGCGCCAGCAGCCAAACGGTGGGCCGCGGATCCTATGGCTACACCTTC.